The entry below describes one T cell receptor beta chain. The sample comes from a study of monozygotic twins with inflammatory bowel disease. TCRalpha and TCRbeta cDNA underwent two nested PCRs of roughly 15 and 9 cycles. Reprocessing the 5' RACE reads, TCRdb reports a single entry for every CDR3 protein and omits DNA. The repertoire table contains 330,000 or so distinct CDR3 sequences. Looked up from germline, CDR1 is LGHDT and CDR2 is YNNKEL (reference sequence). This CDR3 region has 13 residues. Sequencing used blood. V usage is TRBV3-1 and J usage is TRBJ2-7. The receptor was derived from a human donor with ulcerative colitis or Crohn's disease, or a healthy co-twin of an affected twin (not recorded which). The CDR3 protein is CASSQVPPYEQYF.